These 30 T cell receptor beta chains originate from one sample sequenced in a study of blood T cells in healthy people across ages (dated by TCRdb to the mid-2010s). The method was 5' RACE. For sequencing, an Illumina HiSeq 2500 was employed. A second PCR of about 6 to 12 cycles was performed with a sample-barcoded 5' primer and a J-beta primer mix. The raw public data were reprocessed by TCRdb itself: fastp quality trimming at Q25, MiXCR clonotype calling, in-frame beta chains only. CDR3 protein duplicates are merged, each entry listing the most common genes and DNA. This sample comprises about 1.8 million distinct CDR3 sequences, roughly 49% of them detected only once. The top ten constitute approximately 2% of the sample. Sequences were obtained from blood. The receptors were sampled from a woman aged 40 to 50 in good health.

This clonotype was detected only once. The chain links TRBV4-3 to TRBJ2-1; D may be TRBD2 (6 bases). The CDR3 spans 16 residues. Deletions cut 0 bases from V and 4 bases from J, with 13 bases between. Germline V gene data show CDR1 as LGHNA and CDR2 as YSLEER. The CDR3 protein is CASSQDSAGYYNEQFF. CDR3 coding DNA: TGCGCCAGCAGCCAAGATTCGGCGGGGTATTACAATGAGCAGTTCTTC.

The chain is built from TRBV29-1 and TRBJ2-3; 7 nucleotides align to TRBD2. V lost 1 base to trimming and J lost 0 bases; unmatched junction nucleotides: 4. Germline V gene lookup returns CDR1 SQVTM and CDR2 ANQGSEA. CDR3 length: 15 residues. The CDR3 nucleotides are TGCAGCGTTGAAGGGGGGGGGACTAGCACAGATACGCAGTATTTT. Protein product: CSVEGGGTSTDTQYF.

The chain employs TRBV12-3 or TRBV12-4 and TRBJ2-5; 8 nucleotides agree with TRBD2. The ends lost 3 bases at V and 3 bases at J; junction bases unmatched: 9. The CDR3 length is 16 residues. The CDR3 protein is CASSFRSIGGEETQYF. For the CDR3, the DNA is TGTGCCAGCAGTTTTAGATCAATCGGGGGGGAAGAGACCCAGTACTTC.

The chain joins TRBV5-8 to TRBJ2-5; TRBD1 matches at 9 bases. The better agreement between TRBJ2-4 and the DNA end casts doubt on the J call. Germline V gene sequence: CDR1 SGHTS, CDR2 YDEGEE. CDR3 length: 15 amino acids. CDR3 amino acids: CASSNLGTGKNIQYF. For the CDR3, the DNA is TGTGCCAGCAGCAACCTTGGGACAGGGAAAAACATTCAGTACTTC.

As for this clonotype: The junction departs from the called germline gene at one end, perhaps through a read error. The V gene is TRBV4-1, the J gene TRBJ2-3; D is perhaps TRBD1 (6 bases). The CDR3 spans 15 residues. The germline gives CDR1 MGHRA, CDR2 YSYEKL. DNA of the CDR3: TGCGCCAGCAGCCCAGTGACAGGCAGCACAGGTACGCAGTATTTT. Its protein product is CASSPVTGSTGTQYF.

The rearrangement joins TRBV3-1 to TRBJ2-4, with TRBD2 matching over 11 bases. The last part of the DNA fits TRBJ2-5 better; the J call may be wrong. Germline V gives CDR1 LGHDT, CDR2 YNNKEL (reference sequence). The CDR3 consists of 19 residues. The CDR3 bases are TGTGCCAGCAGCCAAGATATTGGGCGACTAGCGGGATTCCAAGAGACCCAGTACTTC. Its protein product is CASSQDIGRLAGFQETQYF.

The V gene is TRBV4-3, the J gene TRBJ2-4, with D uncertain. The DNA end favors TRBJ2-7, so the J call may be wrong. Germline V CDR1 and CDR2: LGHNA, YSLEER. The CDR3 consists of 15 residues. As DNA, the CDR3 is TGCGCCAGCAGCCAAGATCCCAGCACATCCTACGAGCAGTACTTC. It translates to CASSQDPSTSYEQYF.

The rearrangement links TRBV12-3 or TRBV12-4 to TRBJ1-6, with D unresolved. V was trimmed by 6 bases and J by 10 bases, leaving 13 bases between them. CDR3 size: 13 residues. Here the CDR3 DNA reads TGTGCCAGCAGCCCCCACGGGGAGTCACCCCTCCACTTT. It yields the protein CASSPHGESPLHF.

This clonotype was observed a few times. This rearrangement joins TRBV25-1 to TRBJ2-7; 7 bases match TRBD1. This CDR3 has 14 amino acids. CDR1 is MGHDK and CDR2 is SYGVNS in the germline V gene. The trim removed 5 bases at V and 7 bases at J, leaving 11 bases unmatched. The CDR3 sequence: CASSLQGEVGEQYF. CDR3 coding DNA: TGTGCCAGCAGTCTCCAGGGGGAAGTGGGTGAGCAGTACTTC.

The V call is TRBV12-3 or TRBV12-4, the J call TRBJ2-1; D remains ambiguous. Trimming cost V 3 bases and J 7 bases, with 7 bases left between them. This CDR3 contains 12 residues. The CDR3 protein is CASSFELNEQFF. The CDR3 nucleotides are TGTGCCAGCAGTTTCGAGCTGAATGAGCAGTTCTTC.

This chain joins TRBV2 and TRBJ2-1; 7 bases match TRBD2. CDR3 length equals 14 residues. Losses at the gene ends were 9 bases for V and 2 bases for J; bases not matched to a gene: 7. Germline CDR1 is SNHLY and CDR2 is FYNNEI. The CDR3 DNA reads TGTGCCAGTGTGGGAGGGGTTCCCTACAATGAGCAGTTCTTC. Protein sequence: CASVGGVPYNEQFF.

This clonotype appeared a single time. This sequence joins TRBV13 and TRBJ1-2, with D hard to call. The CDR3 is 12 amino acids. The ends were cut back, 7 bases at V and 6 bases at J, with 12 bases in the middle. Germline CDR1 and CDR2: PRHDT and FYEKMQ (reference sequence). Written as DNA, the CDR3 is TGTGCCAGCACGCCCCGGGATGATGGCTACACCTTC. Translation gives CASTPRDDGYTF.

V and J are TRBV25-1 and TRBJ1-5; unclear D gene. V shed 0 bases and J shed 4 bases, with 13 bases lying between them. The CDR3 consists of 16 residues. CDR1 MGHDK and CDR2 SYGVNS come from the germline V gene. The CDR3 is CASSEYSWEENQPQHF. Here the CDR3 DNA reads TGTGCCAGCAGTGAATATAGTTGGGAAGAGAATCAGCCCCAGCATTTT.

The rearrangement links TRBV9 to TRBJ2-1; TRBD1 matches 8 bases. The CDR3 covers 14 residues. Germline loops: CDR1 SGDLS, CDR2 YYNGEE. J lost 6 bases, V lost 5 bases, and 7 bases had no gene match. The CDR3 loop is CASSVSDRGNEQFF. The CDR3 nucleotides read TGTGCCAGCAGTGTCTCCGACAGGGGCAATGAGCAGTTCTTC.

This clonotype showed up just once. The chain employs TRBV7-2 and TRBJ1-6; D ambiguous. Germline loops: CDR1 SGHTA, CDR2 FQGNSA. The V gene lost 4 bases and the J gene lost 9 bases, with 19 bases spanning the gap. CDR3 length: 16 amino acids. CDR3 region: CASSSEVSIRSSPLHF. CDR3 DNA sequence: TGTGCCAGCAGCTCTGAGGTCTCAATACGTAGTTCACCCCTCCACTTT. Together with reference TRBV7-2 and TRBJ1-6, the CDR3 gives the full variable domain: GAGVSQSPSNKVTEKGKDVELRCDPISGHTALYWYRQSLGQGLEFLIYFQGNSAPDKSGLPSDRFSAERTGGSVSTLTIQRTQQEDSAVYLCASSSEVSIRSSPLHFGNGTRLTVT.

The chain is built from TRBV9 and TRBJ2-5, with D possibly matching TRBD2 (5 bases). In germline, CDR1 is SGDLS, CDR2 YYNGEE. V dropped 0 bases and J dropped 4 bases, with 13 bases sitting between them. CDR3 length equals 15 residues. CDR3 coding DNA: TGTGCCAGCAGCGTAGCGCCATGGGCGGGAGAGACCCAGTACTTC. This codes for CASSVAPWAGETQYF.

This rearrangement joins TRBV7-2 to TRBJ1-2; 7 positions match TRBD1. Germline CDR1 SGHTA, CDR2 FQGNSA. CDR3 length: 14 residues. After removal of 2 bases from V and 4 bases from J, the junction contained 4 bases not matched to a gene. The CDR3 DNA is TGTGCCAGCAGCTTACCGGGACAGCTCTATGGCTACACCTTC. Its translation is CASSLPGQLYGYTF.

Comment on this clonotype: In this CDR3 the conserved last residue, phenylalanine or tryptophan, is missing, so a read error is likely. The DNA for the CDR3 is TGCAGCGCCTTAGGTGGCTCCGGGGCCAACGTCCTGACTTTA. Protein product: CSALGGSGANVLTL. The V gene is TRBV29-1, the J gene TRBJ2-6; D not certain. V dropped 7 bases and J dropped 4 bases, with 14 bases sitting between them. The CDR3 extends over 14 amino acids. Germline V gives CDR1 SQVTM, CDR2 ANQGSEA.

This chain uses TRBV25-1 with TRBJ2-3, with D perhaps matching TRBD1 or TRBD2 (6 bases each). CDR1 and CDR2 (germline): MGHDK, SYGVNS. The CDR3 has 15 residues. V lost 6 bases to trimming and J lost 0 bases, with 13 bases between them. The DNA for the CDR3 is TGTGCCAGCAGGATTGGGGGGCACAGCACAGATACGCAGTATTTT. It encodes CASRIGGHSTDTQYF.

For the CDR3, the DNA is TGTGCCAGCAGCTACCCAGACACTGAAGCTTTCTTT. This encodes CASSYPDTEAFF. The chain employs TRBV5-6 and TRBJ1-1; no definite D call. Germline loops: CDR1 SGHDT, CDR2 YYEEEE. This CDR3 is 12 amino acids long. V lost 3 bases and J 3 bases, leaving 6 bases between the germline ends.

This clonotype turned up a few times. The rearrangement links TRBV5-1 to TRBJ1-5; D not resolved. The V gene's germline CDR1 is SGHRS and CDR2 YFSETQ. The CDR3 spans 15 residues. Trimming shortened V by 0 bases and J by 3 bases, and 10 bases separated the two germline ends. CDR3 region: CASSLDGQLNQPQHF. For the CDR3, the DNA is TGCGCCAGCAGCTTGGACGGTCAGCTCAATCAGCCCCAGCATTTT.

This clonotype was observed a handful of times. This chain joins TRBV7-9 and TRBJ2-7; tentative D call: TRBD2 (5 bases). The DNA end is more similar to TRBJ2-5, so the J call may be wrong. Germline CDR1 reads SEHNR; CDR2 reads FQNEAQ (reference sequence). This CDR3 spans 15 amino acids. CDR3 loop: CASSLRGEEVGTQYF. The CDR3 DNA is TGTGCCAGCAGCTTACGCGGTGAGGAGGTGGGGACCCAGTACTTC.

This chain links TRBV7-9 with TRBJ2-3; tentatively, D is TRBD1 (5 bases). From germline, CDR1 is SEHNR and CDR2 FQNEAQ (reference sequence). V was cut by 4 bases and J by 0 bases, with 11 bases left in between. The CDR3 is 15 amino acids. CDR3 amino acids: CASSSRTSSTDTQYF. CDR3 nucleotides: TGTGCCAGCAGCTCCCGGACAAGTAGCACAGATACGCAGTATTTT.

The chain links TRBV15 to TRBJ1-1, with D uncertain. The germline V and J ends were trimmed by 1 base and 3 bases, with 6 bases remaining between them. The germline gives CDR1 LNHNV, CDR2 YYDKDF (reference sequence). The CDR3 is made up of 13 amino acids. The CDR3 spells CATSRGMDTEAFF. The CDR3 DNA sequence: TGTGCCACCAGCAGAGGAATGGACACTGAAGCTTTCTTT.

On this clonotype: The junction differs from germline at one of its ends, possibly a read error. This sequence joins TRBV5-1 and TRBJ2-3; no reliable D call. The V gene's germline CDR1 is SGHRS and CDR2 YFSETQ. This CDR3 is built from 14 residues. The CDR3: CAGSLGPTGDTQYF. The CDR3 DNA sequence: TGCGCCGGCAGCTTAGGACCCACTGGTGATACGCAGTATTTT.

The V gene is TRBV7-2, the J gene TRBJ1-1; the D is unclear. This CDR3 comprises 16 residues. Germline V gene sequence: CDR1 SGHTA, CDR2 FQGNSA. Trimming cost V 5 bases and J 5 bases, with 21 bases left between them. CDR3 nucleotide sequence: TGTGCCAGCAGCCGAGACCTCCCAGCCGTGGGGACTGAAGCTTTCTTT. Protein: CASSRDLPAVGTEAFF.

This chain's CDR3 is CASSNPREGTEAFF. CDR3 sequence (DNA): TGTGCCAGCAGTAATCCCAGGGAGGGCACTGAAGCTTTCTTT. The chain combines TRBV2 with TRBJ1-1, with TRBD1 as a possible D gene (5 bases). The V end was cut by 5 bases, the J end by 4 bases, with 14 bases between. Germline CDR1 is SNHLY and CDR2 is FYNNEI. The CDR3 extends over 14 amino acids.

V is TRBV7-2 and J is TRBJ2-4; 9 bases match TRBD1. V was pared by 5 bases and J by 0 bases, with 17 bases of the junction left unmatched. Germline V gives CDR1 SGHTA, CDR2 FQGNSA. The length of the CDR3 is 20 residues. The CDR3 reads CASSTGTGFFSLLAKNIQYF. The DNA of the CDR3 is TGTGCCAGCAGCACAGGGACAGGGTTTTTCTCTTTACTAGCCAAAAACATTCAGTACTTC.

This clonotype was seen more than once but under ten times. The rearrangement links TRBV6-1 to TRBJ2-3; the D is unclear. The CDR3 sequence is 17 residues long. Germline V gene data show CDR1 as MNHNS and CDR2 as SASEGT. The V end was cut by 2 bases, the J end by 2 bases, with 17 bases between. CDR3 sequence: CASSENVATSITDTQYF. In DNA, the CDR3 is TGTGCCAGCAGTGAAAATGTGGCTACCTCGATCACAGATACGCAGTATTTT.

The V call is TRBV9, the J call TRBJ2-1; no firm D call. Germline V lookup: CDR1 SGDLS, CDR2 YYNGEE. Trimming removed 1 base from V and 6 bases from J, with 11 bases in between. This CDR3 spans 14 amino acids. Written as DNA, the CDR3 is TGTGCCAGCAGCGTATTGTCGGGTGCCAATGAGCAGTTCTTC. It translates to CASSVLSGANEQFF. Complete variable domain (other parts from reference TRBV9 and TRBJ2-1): DSGVTQTPKHLITATGQRVTLRCSPRSGDLSVYWYQQSLDQGLQFLIQYYNGEERAKGNILERFSAQQFPDLHSELNLSSLELGDSALYFCASSVLSGANEQFFGPGTRLTVL.